This entry features one T cell receptor beta chain sequence. Its target is not known. Clones were sequenced by immunoSEQ multiplex PCR, and TCRdb holds only the in-frame ones, with some missing. Among about 100,000 clones listed, less than 90% were seen once. Germline-derived CDR1 and CDR2 are SGHRS and YFSETQ. V dropped 2 bases and J dropped 4 bases, with 18 bases sitting between them. The CDR3 runs to 16 residues. These data come from a study of graft-versus-host responses after intestinal transplantation. The overall study: Those transplanted obtained multivisceral, liver-intestinal, or isolated intestinal grafts. Each patient got anti-thymocyte globulin induction, then tacrolimus and steroids for around three years. Findings and caveats of the study: The marrow of recipients harbored GvH clones, and ileum or blood showed some of them first. Some patients had graft-donor T cell macrochimerism, and their allografts showed high graft-versus-host to host-versus-graft clonal ratios.

This chain joins TRBV5-1 and TRBJ2-5, with TRBD1 as a possible D gene (5 bases). The TCR comes from a human donor who was the organ donor for an intestinal transplant. The sample here was unstimulated CD4+ T cells sorted from spleen or lymph node cells, taken before transplant. In DNA, the CDR3 is TGCGCCAGCAGCTTAGTCTCTCGTGAAAGGGGAGAGACCCAGTACTTC. It is translated as CASSLVSRERGETQYF. The whole variable domain, filled in from reference TRBV5-1 and TRBJ2-5, reads KAGVTQTPRYLIKTRGQQVTLSCSPISGHRSVSWYQQTPGQGLQFLFEYFSETQRNKGNFPGRFSGRQFSNSRSEMNVSTLELGDSALYLCASSLVSRERGETQYFGPGTRLLVL.